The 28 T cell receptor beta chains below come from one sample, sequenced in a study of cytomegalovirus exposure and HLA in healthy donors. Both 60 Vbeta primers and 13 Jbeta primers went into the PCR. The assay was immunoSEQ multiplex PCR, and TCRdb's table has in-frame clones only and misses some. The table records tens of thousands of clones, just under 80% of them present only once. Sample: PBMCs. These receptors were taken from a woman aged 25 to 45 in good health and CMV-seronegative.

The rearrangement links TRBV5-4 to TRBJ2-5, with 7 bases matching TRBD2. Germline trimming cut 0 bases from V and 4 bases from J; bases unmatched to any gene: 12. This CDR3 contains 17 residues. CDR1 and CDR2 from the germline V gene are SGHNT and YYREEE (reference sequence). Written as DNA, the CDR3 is TGTGCCAGCAGCTTGGCCTGGGGGGAGGGCCGCGGAGAGACCCAGTACTTC. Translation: CASSLAWGEGRGETQYF.

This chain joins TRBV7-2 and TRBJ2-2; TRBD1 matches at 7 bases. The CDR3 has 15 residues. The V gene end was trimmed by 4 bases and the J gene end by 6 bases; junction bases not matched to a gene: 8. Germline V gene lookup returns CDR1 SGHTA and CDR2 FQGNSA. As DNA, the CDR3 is TGTGCCAGCAGCTCTCAGGGGGATTGGGCCGGGGAGCTGTTTTTT. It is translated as CASSSQGDWAGELFF.

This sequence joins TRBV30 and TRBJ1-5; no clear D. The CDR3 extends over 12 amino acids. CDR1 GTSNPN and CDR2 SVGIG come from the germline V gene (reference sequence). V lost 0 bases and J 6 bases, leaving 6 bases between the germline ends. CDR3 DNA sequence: TGTGCCTGGAGTGTACTAGGTCAGCCCCAGCATTTT. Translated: CAWSVLGQPQHF.

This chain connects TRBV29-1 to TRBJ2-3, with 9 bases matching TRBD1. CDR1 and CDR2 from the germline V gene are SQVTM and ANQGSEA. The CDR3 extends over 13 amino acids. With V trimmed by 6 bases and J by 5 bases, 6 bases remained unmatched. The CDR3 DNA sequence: TGCAGCGTAGAACAGGGGGCGGTAGATACGCAGTATTTT. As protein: CSVEQGAVDTQYF.

The CDR3 region is CASSVLTGGEQYF. Written as DNA, the CDR3 is TGTGCCAGCAGCGTACTGACAGGAGGCGAGCAGTACTTC. This chain joins TRBV5-6 and TRBJ2-7; TRBD1 is a possible D gene (6 bases). V shed 4 bases and J shed 6 bases, with 14 bases lying between them. CDR3 length: 13 amino acids. Germline assignment: CDR1 SGHDT and CDR2 YYEEEE.

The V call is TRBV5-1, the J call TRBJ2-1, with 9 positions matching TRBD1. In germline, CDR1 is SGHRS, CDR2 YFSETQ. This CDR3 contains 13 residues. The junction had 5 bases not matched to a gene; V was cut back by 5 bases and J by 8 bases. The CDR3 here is CASRGQGGDEQFF. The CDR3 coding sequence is TGCGCCAGCAGGGGACAGGGCGGCGATGAGCAGTTCTTC.

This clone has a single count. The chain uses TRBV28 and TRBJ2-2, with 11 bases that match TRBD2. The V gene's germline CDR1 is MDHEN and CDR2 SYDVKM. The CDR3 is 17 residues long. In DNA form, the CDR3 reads TGTGCGACATTCCGACTAGCGGGGCACGCGAACACCGGGGAGCTGTTTTTT. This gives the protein CATFRLAGHANTGELFF.

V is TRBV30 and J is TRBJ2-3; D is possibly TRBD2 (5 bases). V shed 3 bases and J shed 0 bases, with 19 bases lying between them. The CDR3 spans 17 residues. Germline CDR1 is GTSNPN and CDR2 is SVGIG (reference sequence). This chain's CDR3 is CAWRSRSGERSTDTQYF. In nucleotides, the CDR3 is TGTGCCTGGAGGTCCCGCTCGGGTGAGCGGAGCACAGATACGCAGTATTTT.

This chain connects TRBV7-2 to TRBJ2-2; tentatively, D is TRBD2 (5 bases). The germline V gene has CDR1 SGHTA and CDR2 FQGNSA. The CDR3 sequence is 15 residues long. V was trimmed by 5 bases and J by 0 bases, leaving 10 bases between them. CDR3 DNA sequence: TGTGCCAGCAGCGTGAGGGTCACGAACACCGGGGAGCTGTTTTTT. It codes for CASSVRVTNTGELFF.

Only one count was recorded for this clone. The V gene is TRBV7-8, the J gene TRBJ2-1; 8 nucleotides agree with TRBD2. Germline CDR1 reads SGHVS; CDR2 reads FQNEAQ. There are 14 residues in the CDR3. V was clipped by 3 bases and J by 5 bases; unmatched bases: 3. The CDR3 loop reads CASSLREVDNEQFF. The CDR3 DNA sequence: TGTGCCAGCAGCTTGCGGGAGGTAGACAATGAGCAGTTCTTC.

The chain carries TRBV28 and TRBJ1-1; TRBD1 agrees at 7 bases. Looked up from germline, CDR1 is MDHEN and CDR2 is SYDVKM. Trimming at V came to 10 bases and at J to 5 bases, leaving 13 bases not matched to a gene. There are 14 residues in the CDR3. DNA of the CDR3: TGTGCCACCCGAACGACAGGGAGTAGGACTGAAGCTTTCTTT. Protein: CATRTTGSRTEAFF.

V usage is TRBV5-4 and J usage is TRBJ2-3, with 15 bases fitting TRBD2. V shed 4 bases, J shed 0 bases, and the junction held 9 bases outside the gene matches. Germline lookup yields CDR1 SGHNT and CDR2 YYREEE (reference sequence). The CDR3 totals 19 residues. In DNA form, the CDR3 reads TGTGCCAGCAGCCTCGGACTAGCGGGAGGGAGGGGTAGCACAGATACGCAGTATTTT. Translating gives CASSLGLAGGRGSTDTQYF.

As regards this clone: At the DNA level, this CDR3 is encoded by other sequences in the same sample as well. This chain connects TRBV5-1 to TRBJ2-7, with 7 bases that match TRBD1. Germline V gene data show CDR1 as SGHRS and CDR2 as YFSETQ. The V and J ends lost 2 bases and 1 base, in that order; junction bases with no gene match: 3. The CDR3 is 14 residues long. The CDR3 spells CASSLGGQSYEQYF. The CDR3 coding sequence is TGCGCCAGCAGCTTAGGGGGCCAATCCTACGAGCAGTACTTC.

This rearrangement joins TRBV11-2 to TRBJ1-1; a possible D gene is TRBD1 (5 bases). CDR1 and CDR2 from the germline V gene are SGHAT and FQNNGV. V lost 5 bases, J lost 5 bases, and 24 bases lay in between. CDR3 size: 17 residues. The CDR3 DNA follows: TGTGCCAGCAGCGACTTTATGGGGCGGGGGTGGGTTACTGAAGCTTTCTTT. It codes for CASSDFMGRGWVTEAFF.

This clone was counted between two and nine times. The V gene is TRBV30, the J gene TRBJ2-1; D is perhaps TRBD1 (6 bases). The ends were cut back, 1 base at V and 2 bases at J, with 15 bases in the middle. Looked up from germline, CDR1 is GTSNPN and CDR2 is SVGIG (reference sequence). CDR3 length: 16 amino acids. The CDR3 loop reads CAWSAPGEGTYNEQFF. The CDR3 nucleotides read TGTGCCTGGAGTGCCCCAGGGGAAGGGACCTACAATGAGCAGTTCTTC.

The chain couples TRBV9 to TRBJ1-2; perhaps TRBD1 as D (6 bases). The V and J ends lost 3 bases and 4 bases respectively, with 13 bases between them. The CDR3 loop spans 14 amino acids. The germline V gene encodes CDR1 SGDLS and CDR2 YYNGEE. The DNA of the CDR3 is TGTGCCAGCAGCGATCGGACAGACCGCTATGGCTACACCTTC. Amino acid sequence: CASSDRTDRYGYTF.

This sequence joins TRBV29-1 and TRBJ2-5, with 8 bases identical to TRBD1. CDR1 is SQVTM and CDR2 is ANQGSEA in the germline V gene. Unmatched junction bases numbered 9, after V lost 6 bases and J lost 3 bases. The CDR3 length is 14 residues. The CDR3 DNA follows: TGCAGCGTCCGACAGGGGATTGGAGAAGAGACCCAGTACTTC. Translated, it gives CSVRQGIGEETQYF.

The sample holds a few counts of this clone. CDR3 in amino acids: CAWSLGGFGYEQYF. Written as DNA, the CDR3 is TGTGCCTGGAGTCTAGGGGGCTTTGGCTACGAGCAGTACTTC. V and J are TRBV30 and TRBJ2-7; 7 nucleotides line up with TRBD1. Per the germline V gene, CDR1 is GTSNPN and CDR2 is SVGIG (reference sequence). The CDR3 extends over 14 amino acids. J gave up 3 bases and V 2 bases, and 7 bases lay outside the gene matches.

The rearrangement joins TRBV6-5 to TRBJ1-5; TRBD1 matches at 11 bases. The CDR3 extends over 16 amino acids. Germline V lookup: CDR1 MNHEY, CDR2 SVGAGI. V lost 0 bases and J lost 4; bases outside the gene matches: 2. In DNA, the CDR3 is TGTGCCAGCAGTTACTCCGGGACAGGGGGAAATCAGCCCCAGCATTTT. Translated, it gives CASSYSGTGGNQPQHF.

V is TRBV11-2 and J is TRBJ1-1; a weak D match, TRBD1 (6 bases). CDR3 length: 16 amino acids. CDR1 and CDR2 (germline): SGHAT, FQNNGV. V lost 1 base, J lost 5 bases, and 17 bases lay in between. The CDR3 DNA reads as TGTGCCAGCAGCTTAGGCACAGGGTGGGGGTGGACTGAAGCTTTCTTT. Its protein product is CASSLGTGWGWTEAFF.

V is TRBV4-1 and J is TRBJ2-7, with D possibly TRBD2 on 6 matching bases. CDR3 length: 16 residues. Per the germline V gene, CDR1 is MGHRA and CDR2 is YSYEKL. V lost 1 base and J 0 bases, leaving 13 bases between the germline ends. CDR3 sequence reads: CASSQGGLGASYEQYF. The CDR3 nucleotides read TGCGCCAGCAGCCAAGGGGGACTGGGCGCCTCCTACGAGCAGTACTTC.

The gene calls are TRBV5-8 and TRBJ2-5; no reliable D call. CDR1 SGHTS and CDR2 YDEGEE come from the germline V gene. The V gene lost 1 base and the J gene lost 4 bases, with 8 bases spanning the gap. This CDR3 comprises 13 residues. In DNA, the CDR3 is TGTGCCAGCAGCTTGTACCAGATAGAGACCCAGTACTTC. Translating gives CASSLYQIETQYF.

The CDR3 reads CALDREGAAYEQYF. DNA for the CDR3: TGTGCCTTGGACAGGGAGGGTGCGGCCTACGAGCAGTACTTC. This chain links TRBV30 with TRBJ2-7; TRBD1 is a possible D gene (8 bases). CDR1 and CDR2 (germline): GTSNPN, SVGIG (reference sequence). The CDR3 runs to 14 residues. V lost 7 bases and J lost 2, with 18 bases in between.

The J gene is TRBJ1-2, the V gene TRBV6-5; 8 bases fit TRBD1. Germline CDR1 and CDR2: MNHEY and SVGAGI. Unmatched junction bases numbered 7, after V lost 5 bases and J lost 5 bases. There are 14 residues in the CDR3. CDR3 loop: CASSRTGSGYGYTF. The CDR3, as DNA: TGTGCCAGCAGTCGGACAGGGAGTGGGTATGGCTACACCTTC.

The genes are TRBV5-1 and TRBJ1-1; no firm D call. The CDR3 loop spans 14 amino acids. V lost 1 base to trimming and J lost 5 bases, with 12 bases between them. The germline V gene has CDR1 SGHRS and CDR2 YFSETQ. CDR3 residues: CASSLLGGSTEAFF. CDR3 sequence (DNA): TGCGCCAGCAGCTTGTTAGGAGGGAGTACTGAAGCTTTCTTT. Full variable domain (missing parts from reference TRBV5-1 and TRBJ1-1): KAGVTQTPRYLIKTRGQQVTLSCSPISGHRSVSWYQQTPGQGLQFLFEYFSETQRNKGNFPGRFSGRQFSNSRSEMNVSTLELGDSALYLCASSLLGGSTEAFFGQGTRLTVV.

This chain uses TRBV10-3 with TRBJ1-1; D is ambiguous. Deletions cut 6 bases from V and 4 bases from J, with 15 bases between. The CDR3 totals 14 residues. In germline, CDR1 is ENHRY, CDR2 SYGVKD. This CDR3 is CAIRLSEGSTEAFF. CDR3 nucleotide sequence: TGTGCCATCAGGCTGTCCGAAGGGAGCACTGAAGCTTTCTTT.

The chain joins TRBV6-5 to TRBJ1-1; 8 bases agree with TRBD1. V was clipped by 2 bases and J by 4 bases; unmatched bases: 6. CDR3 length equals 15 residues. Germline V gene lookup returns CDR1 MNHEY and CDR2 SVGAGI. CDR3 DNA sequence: TGTGCCAGCAGTTACCCAGGGGGCGTTTCCACTGAAGCTTTCTTT. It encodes CASSYPGGVSTEAFF.

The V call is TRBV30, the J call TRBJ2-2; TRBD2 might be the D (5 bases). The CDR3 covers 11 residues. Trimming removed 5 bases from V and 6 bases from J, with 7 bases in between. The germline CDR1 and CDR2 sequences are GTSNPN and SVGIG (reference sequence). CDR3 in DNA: TGTGCCTGGGCGGAGGCCGGGGAGCTGTTTTTT. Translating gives CAWAEAGELFF.